This T cell receptor beta chain was observed in a study of blood T cells in healthy people across ages (dated by TCRdb to about 2015). In terms of the full investigation: Template switching captured roughly one uniquely barcoded TCR beta cDNA molecule per two T cells in model experiments. The study measured age-related changes in TCR beta repertoire diversity using deep sequencing normalized with unique cDNA molecular identifiers. Donors were grouped into four age groups: young (average 16 years), middle-aged (around 39), aged (roughly 67) and long-lived (over 80). To avoid experimental bias, donors of different ages were distributed randomly across sequencing lanes. The study analyzed two additional independent replicas of 1 million unique cDNA reads from the same blood draw for two donors, one aged 18 to 29 and one aged 80 or older.

In this sample, this clonotype turned up many times. It lacks a known antigen. Per-base qualities were not stored, and no clone one base away is much larger. Germline trimming amounts to 2 bases on V and 6 bases on J, with 8 as the count of junction bases outside the gene matches. The CDR3 has 15 amino acids, counting the end cysteine and phenylalanine. Solely the CDR3 DNA is kept, with 45 bases framed from the first base. Results and caveats for the whole study, not just this receptor: The long-lived group showed more naive CD4+ T cells, fewer expanded clones and increased TCR diversity than the aged group, suggesting age selection. Because profiling used bulk unsorted PBMCs, naive and antigen-experienced compartments could not be compared conclusively. The CMV infection status of donors was not known, potentially confounding age-related changes in expanded clonotypes. As age increased, observed TCR beta diversity per million T cells dropped in a roughly linear way, and a significant reduction was already evident by age roughly 36. Estimates of total diversity based on one million sequenced T cells were considered lower bounds and underestimates. The percentage of naive T cells measured by flow cytometry correlated strongly with observed TCR beta diversity.

The donors were some 39 Caucasian individuals from Russia, aged 6 to 90 years, who were systemically healthy. Around 10 milliliters of peripheral blood were collected from each donor into EDTA-treated Vacutainer tubes. PBMCs were isolated by Ficoll-Paque density-gradient centrifugation, with at least 7 million obtained per sample. Trizol reagent was used to extract total RNA from the PBMCs, yielding at least 5 micrograms per sample. For every donor, an aliquot of PBMCs went through flow cytometry to measure the percentages of naive CD45RAhigh/CD27high T cells. Libraries were built with 5' RACE. A second about 7 to 11 cycle PCR used a sample-barcoded 5' primer and a J-beta primer mix. A template-switch 5' adaptor carrying 12 random nucleotides introduced a unique molecular identifier onto each TCR beta cDNA molecule. At least 3 million CDR3-containing paired-end reads were obtained from each sample. First-strand cDNA was synthesized from all RNA with the Mint cDNA synthesis kit, primed by a TRBC-specific oligonucleotide. Following uracil-DNA glycosylase treatment, all cDNA underwent a first 18-cycle PCR with the universal primers M1SS and BC2_uni_R. From the authors' description of their analysis: Each sample was normalized by randomly selecting 1 million high-quality reads, each carrying a distinct molecular identifier. Reads with shared molecular identifiers were discarded instead of being binned into consensus sequences. CDR3 identification, clonotype clustering and error correction used MiTCR with a Q25 quality threshold and the strictest error-elimination algorithm. A nonparametric unseen species model with Euler transformation was used to estimate lower-bound total TCR beta diversity. The raw public data were reprocessed by TCRdb itself: fastp quality trimming at Q25, MiXCR clonotype calling, in-frame beta chains only. Here each entry gathers all rows of one CDR3 protein and keeps the most common genes and DNA. The V and J calls and clone size come from TCRdb's table, not from the authors' own analysis. The sample records around 1,900,000 distinct CDR3 sequences, around 40% of which are singletons. The ten largest clonotypes hold more than 20% of the sample.

Sequenced: blood. This TCR was sampled from a human donor in good health. Here the chain combines TRBV12-3 or TRBV12-4 and TRBJ2-3, and TRBD2 matches 7 of the central bases. The CDR3 in this case is CASSLLAGSGDTQYF. The DNA reads as follows: TGTGCCAGCAGTTTATTGGCGGGTAGCGGGGATACGCAGTATTTT.